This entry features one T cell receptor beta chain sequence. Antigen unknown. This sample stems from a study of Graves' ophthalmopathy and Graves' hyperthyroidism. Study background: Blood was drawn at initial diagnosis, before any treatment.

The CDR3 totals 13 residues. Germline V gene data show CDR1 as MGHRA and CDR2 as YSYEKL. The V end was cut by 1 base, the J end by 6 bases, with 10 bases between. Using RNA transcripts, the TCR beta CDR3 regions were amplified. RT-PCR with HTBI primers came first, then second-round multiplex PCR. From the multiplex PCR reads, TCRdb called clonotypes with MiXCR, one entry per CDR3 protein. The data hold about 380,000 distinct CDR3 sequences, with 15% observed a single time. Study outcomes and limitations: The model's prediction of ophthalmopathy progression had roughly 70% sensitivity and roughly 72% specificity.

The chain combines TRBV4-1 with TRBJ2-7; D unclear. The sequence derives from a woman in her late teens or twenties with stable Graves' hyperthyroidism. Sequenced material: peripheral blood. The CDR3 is CASSQGLTGEQYF. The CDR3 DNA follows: TGCGCCAGCAGCCAAGGCTTGACCGGCGAGCAGTACTTC.